This TCR beta chain derives from a study of vaccination effects on CD4 cells after COVID-19. Study context: Ahead of sequencing, the ViraFEST assay grew antigen-specific CD4+ T cells using viral peptide pools.

The culture ran for around ten days before CD4+ T cells were isolated. The healthy vaccine recipients, who had no prior SARS-CoV-2 infection, showed negative nucleocapsid antibodies. On both days 3 and 7, half of the culture medium was replaced with IL-2 medium. V was shortened by 1 base and J by 4 bases, with 10 bases between the two germline ends. The CDR3 spans 14 residues. CDR1 SGHTA and CDR2 FQGNSA come from the germline V gene. Turning to this clone: Its target is unknown.

Overall study results and limits: Within healthy vaccinees, only 1 of 255 vaccine-induced clones displayed cross-reactivity with common cold coronaviruses.

Using immunoSEQ multiplex PCR, the repertoire was profiled, and TCRdb retains in-frame clones only, with some absent. The table shows tens of thousands of clones, with about two thirds occurring only once. The chain joins TRBV7-2 to TRBJ1-1; D uncertain. The TCR comes from a human donor who received a COVID-19 vaccine. This material consisted of CD4+ T cells from PBMCs cultured without peptide, taken before COVID-19 vaccination. This CDR3 is CASSLEGGSTEAFF. The DNA of the CDR3 is TGTGCCAGCAGCTTAGAGGGCGGGAGCACTGAAGCTTTCTTT.